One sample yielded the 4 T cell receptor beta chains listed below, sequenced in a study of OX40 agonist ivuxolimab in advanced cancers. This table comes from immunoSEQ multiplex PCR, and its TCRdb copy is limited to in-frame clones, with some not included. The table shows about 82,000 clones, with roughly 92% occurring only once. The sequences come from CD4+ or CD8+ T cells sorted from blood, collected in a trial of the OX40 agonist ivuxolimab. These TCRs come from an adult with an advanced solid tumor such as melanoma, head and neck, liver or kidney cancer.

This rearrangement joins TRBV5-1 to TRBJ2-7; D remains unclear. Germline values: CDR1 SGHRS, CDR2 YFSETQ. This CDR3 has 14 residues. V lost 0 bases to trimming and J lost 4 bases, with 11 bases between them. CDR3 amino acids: CASSLEGLGYEQYF. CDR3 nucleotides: TGCGCCAGCAGCTTGGAAGGTTTGGGGTACGAGCAGTACTTC. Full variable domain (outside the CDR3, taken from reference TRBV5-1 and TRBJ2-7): KAGVTQTPRYLIKTRGQQVTLSCSPISGHRSVSWYQQTPGQGLQFLFEYFSETQRNKGNFPGRFSGRQFSNSRSEMNVSTLELGDSALYLCASSLEGLGYEQYFGPGTRLTVT.

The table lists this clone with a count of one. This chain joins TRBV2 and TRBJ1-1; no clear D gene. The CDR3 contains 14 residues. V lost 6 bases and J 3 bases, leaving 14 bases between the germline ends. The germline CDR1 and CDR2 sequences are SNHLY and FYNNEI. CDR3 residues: CASRTPGIYTEAFF. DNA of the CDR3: TGTGCCAGCAGGACACCCGGGATCTACACTGAAGCTTTCTTT.

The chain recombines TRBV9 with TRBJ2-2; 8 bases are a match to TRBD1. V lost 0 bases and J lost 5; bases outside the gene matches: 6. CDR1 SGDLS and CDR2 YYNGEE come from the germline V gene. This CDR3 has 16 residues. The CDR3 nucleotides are TGTGCCAGCAGCGTAGGGGCAGGGGGCGCAACCGGGGAGCTGTTTTTT. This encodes CASSVGAGGATGELFF.

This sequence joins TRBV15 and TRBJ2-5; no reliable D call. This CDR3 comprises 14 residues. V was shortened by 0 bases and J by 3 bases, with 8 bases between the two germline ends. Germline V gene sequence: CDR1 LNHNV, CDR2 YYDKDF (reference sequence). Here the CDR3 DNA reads TGTGCCACCAGCAGAGAGTCTTGGGAAGAGACCCAGTACTTC. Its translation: CATSRESWEETQYF.